The rows below give T cell receptor beta chains drawn from one sample of a study of identifying expanded T cells in peripheral blood. This table comes from immunoSEQ multiplex PCR, and its TCRdb copy is limited to in-frame clones, with some not included. The sample carries approximately 85,000 clones, more than 75% recorded once. The sample consisted of blood. The origin of the receptors is a person aged 18 to 75 in good health. The CDR3 runs from the conserved cysteine through the conserved F or W. Each record gives: V gene, J gene, CDR3 length, clone size, D gene, CDR3 protein, CDR3 DNA. A D gene is named only where the DNA matches it firmly. The size field is filled for only some rows; it gives once, few, many or a size class.

TRBV7-8	TRBJ2-1	15	-	-	CASSLRIASYNEQFF	TGTGCCAGCAGCTTACGGATTGCTTCCTACAATGAGCAGTTCTTC
TRBV7-2	TRBJ2-3	13	-	-	CASSLSRLDTQYF	TGTGCCAGCAGCCTATCTCGGTTAGATACGCAGTATTTT
TRBV5-4	TRBJ1-1	13	-	TRBD1	CASSSRGPTEAFF	TGTGCCAGCAGCTCCAGGGGGCCCACTGAAGCTTTCTTT
TRBV5-1	TRBJ1-3	18	-	-	CASSLSAAKRSSGNTIYF	TGCGCCAGCAGCTTGTCCGCGGCAAAGCGGTCCTCTGGAAACACCATATATTTT
TRBV7-6	TRBJ1-1	15	-	-	CASSLTASELPEAFF	TGTGCCAGCAGCTTAACTGCTTCGGAGCTGCCTGAAGCTTTCTTT
TRBV2	TRBJ2-5	13	-	-	CASGTELTGTQYF	TGTGCCAGCGGTACCGAACTGACGGGGACCCAGTACTTC
TRBV7-9	TRBJ2-7	14	-	TRBD1	CASSKTGSSYEQYF	TGTGCCAGCAGCAAGACAGGGAGCTCCTACGAGCAGTACTTC
TRBV15	TRBJ1-1	15	-	-	CATRTGGNMNTEAFF	TGTGCCACCAGGACAGGAGGGAACATGAACACTGAAGCTTTCTTT
TRBV30	TRBJ2-7	12	-	-	CAWSVMSFEQYF	TGTGCCTGGAGTGTAATGTCCTTCGAGCAGTACTTC
TRBV5-1	TRBJ1-4	15	-	-	CASSLYTGSNEKLFF	TGCGCCAGCAGCCTGTATACAGGGTCTAATGAAAAACTGTTTTTT
TRBV5-1	TRBJ1-1	14	-	-	CASSLTGLAPGAFF	TGCGCCAGCAGCCTTACAGGGTTAGCCCCAGGAGCTTTCTTT
TRBV7-9	TRBJ1-4	14	-	-	CASSTSGVNEKLFF	TGTGCCAGCAGCACATCGGGGGTTAATGAAAAACTGTTTTTT
TRBV7-9	TRBJ2-6	13	once	TRBD2	CAGRGSGANVLTF	TGTGCCGGGAGGGGCTCTGGGGCCAACGTCCTGACTTTC
TRBV5-4	TRBJ2-5	13	-	TRBD1	CASSPTGGETQYF	TGTGCCAGCAGCCCCACAGGGGGCGAGACCCAGTACTTC
TRBV19	TRBJ1-5	14	-	-	CASSTFSQGQPQHF	TGTGCCAGTAGTACTTTTTCACAGGGACAGCCCCAGCATTTT
TRBV28	TRBJ1-2	14	-	-	CASSLAGLNYGYTF	TGTGCCAGCAGTTTGGCAGGACTAAACTATGGCTACACCTTC
TRBV27	TRBJ2-7	13	once	-	CASTPGDAQEQYF	TGTGCCAGCACCCCAGGGGACGCACAGGAGCAGTACTTC
TRBV19	TRBJ2-7	14	-	-	CASTTGKGGYEQYF	TGTGCCAGTACTACAGGGAAAGGGGGCTACGAGCAGTACTTC
TRBV30	TRBJ2-1	13	-	TRBD2	CARRGLAAREQFF	TGTGCTCGGAGGGGACTAGCGGCCCGTGAGCAGTTCTTC
TRBV13	TRBJ2-2	15	-	TRBD1	CASSWDRGPPGELFF	TGTGCCAGCAGCTGGGACAGGGGCCCACCCGGGGAGCTGTTTTTT
TRBV7-2	TRBJ2-3	19	-	TRBD2	CASSLRPGLAGVSTDTQYF	TGTGCCAGCAGCTTAAGGCCGGGACTAGCGGGGGTTAGCACAGATACGCAGTATTTT
TRBV4-1	TRBJ1-1	15	-	-	CASSPTGQRLTEAFF	TGCGCCAGCAGCCCTACCGGACAGAGGCTGACCGAAGCTTTCTTT
TRBV5-1	TRBJ1-1	14	-	-	CASSTFGLNTEAFF	TGCGCCAGCAGTACGTTCGGCCTGAACACTGAAGCTTTCTTT
TRBV19	TRBJ2-1	16	-	-	CASSIIQSGSYNEQFF	TGTGCCAGTAGTATTATACAGTCCGGGTCCTACAATGAGCAGTTCTTC
TRBV7-9	TRBJ1-5	15	few	-	CASSLEGYSNQPQHF	TGTGCCAGCAGCTTAGAGGGGTATAGCAATCAGCCCCAGCATTTT
TRBV19	TRBJ2-5	13	-	TRBD2	CASTPSGGRTQYF	TGTGCCAGTACCCCTAGCGGGGGACGGACCCAGTACTTC
TRBV13	TRBJ1-1	15	-	-	CASSLSNRRDTEAFF	TGTGCCAGCAGCTTGTCGAACAGGAGAGACACTGAAGCTTTCTTT
TRBV4-1	TRBJ2-7	13	few	TRBD1	CASSRGDSYEQYF	TGCGCCAGCAGTAGAGGGGACAGCTACGAGCAGTACTTC
TRBV28	TRBJ2-2	14	-	-	CASSLQGYTGELFF	TGTGCCAGCAGTTTACAGGGATACACCGGGGAGCTGTTTTTT
TRBV25-1	TRBJ2-7	16	once	TRBD2	CASSTLLAGGRDEQYF	TGTGCCAGCAGTACGTTGTTAGCGGGGGGGCGGGACGAGCAGTACTTC
TRBV2	TRBJ2-7	14	-	-	CASRLESGDTEQYF	TGTGCCAGCAGGTTAGAATCGGGGGATACCGAGCAGTACTTC
TRBV30	TRBJ2-3	13	-	-	CAWSVSWGDTQYF	TGTGCCTGGAGTGTAAGCTGGGGAGATACGCAGTATTTT
TRBV10-1	TRBJ1-2	15	-	TRBD1	CASDPLEDRGYGYTF	TGCGCCAGTGACCCCCTTGAGGACAGGGGCTATGGCTACACCTTC
TRBV7-8	TRBJ1-1	13	-	-	CASSLARHTEAFF	TGTGCCAGCAGCTTAGCGCGGCACACTGAAGCTTTCTTT
TRBV30	TRBJ2-5	13	-	-	CAWGGDSQETQYF	TGTGCCTGGGGGGGGGACAGCCAAGAGACCCAGTACTTC
TRBV6-5	TRBJ2-1	13	once	TRBD2	CASTPPGGNEQFF	TGTGCCAGCACTCCCCCGGGGGGAAATGAGCAGTTCTTC
TRBV4-3	TRBJ2-1	16	-	TRBD2	CASSQGAGGPSYEQFF	TGCGCCAGCAGCCAGGGAGCGGGGGGGCCCTCATACGAGCAGTTCTTC
TRBV2	TRBJ1-5	16	-	TRBD1	CASSGDSPYSNQPQHF	TGTGCCAGCAGTGGGGACAGCCCTTATAGCAATCAGCCCCAGCATTTT
TRBV5-1	TRBJ2-5	16	-	TRBD1	CASSLVGTGGMETQYF	TGCGCCAGCAGCTTGGTCGGGACAGGGGGCATGGAGACCCAGTACTTC
TRBV7-9	TRBJ2-5	13	-	-	CASSEVFQETQYF	TGTGCCAGCAGCGAGGTTTTCCAAGAGACCCAGTACTTC
TRBV29-1	TRBJ1-5	13	-	-	CSGSLGEGQPQHF	TGCAGCGGGAGTTTGGGGGAAGGGCAGCCCCAGCATTTT